These 18 T cell receptor beta chains originate from one sample sequenced in a study of T-cell memory formation after mild COVID-19. From the 5' RACE reads, TCRdb called clonotypes with MiXCR, one entry per CDR3 protein. The profile shows 250,000 or so distinct CDR3 sequences, around 17% of them singletons. The sample comprised PBMCs or a T cell subset sorted from them (not recorded which). These receptors all come from a man aged 18 to 29 who had mild COVID-19 (a few samples of this study predate the infection). Cell type and time point are not known.

This chain joins TRBV29-1 and TRBJ2-4, with D tentatively TRBD2 (7 bases). V dropped 0 bases and J dropped 7 bases, with 13 bases sitting between them. This CDR3 has 14 amino acids. CDR1 and CDR2 (germline): SQVTM, ANQGSEA. CDR3 in amino acids: CSVEDLGGHNIQYF. The DNA of the CDR3 is TGCAGCGTTGAAGATTTGGGGGGGCACAACATTCAGTACTTC.

This sequence joins TRBV5-6 and TRBJ1-1, with D tentatively TRBD1 (5 bases). Per the germline V gene, CDR1 is SGHDT and CDR2 is YYEEEE. The CDR3 sequence is 15 residues long. V was clipped by 2 bases and J by 4 bases, with 15 bases between them. The CDR3 coding sequence is TGTGCCAGCAGCTTTGCAGGGAGCTTGCCCACTGAAGCTTTCTTT. It specifies CASSFAGSLPTEAFF.

The sample holds a few counts of this clonotype. V and J are TRBV7-2 and TRBJ2-4; tentatively, D is TRBD2 (5 bases). The ends were cut back, 3 bases at V and 3 bases at J, with 12 bases in the middle. Germline V lookup: CDR1 SGHTA, CDR2 FQGNSA. The CDR3 has 15 residues. In nucleotides, the CDR3 is TGTGCCAGCAGCTTTCCCGCGGGCGTCAAAAACATTCAGTACTTC. Encoded protein: CASSFPAGVKNIQYF. The full variable domain, with the rest looked up from reference TRBV7-2 and TRBJ2-4, is GAGVSQSPSNKVTEKGKDVELRCDPISGHTALYWYRQSLGQGLEFLIYFQGNSAPDKSGLPSDRFSAERTGGSVSTLTIQRTQQEDSAVYLCASSFPAGVKNIQYFGAGTRLSVL.

The chain has TRBV20-1 and TRBJ2-4, with D possibly matching TRBD2 (5 bases). The CDR3 is 13 amino acids. Germline CDR1 and CDR2: DFQATT and SNEGSKA (reference sequence). Trimming cost V 0 bases and J 8 bases, with 11 bases left between them. In nucleotides, the CDR3 is TGCAGTGCTAGAGAGAAAGACGGGGACATTCAGTACTTC. Protein product: CSAREKDGDIQYF.

Only a few counts were recorded for this clonotype. The gene calls are TRBV29-1 and TRBJ2-3; 9 nucleotides align to TRBD2. Germline assignment: CDR1 SQVTM and CDR2 ANQGSEA. The CDR3 extends over 19 amino acids. V was clipped by 1 base and J by 2 bases; unmatched bases: 16. The CDR3 spells CSVEVLKMVTSGFTDTQYF. CDR3 sequence (DNA): TGCAGCGTTGAAGTACTTAAGATGGTGACTAGCGGTTTCACAGATACGCAGTATTTT.

The CDR3 DNA is TGTGCCACCAGCAGAGATCGGGGGGCCGGCACTGAAGCTTTCTTT. Its translation: CATSRDRGAGTEAFF. The V call is TRBV15, the J call TRBJ1-1; weak D call: TRBD1 (6 bases). This CDR3 is 15 amino acids long. CDR1 is LNHNV, CDR2 YYDKDF, per germline (reference sequence). Trimming left V 0 bases short and J 4 bases short, with 12 bases between.

The chain is built from TRBV9 and TRBJ2-3, with a possible D match to TRBD1 (5 bases). Per germline, CDR1 SGDLS and CDR2 YYNGEE. V was trimmed by 4 bases and J by 4 bases, leaving 13 bases between them. The CDR3 extends over 14 amino acids. Written as DNA, the CDR3 is TGTGCCAGCAGCTTAAGGGGCCTGGCAGATACGCAGTATTTT. It is translated as CASSLRGLADTQYF.

This clonotype has just a few counts. This chain links TRBV6-5 with TRBJ2-3; D not resolved. Germline CDR1 and CDR2: MNHEY and SVGAGI. The CDR3 has 11 residues. Trimming removed 5 bases at V and 6 bases at J, with 6 bases between. CDR3 coding DNA: TGTGCCAGCAGTGACTGGGATACGCAGTATTTT. It encodes CASSDWDTQYF.

The CDR3 sequence: CSAPDPSSTDTQYF. The CDR3 DNA sequence: TGCAGTGCGCCTGACCCATCTAGCACAGATACGCAGTATTTT. J is TRBJ2-3 and V is TRBV20-1, with unresolved D. Trimming shortened V by 6 bases and J by 0 bases, and 13 bases separated the two germline ends. Germline CDR1 reads DFQATT; CDR2 reads SNEGSKA (reference sequence). The CDR3 has 14 residues.

The chain joins TRBV29-1 to TRBJ2-3; no clear D. Trimming left V 4 bases short and J 0 bases short, with 11 bases between. The CDR3 has 14 residues. Germline V lookup: CDR1 SQVTM, CDR2 ANQGSEA. The CDR3 region is CSVAVATSTDTQYF. The CDR3 DNA reads as TGCAGCGTTGCTGTGGCTACTAGCACAGATACGCAGTATTTT.

The chain recombines TRBV5-1 with TRBJ2-7; D gene uncertain. Trimming shortened V by 2 bases and J by 6 bases, and 6 bases separated the two germline ends. The germline gives CDR1 SGHRS, CDR2 YFSETQ. The CDR3 has 11 amino acids. CDR3 protein: CASSFNLEQYV. In DNA form, the CDR3 reads TGCGCCAGCAGCTTCAATCTCGAGCAGTACGTC.

This clonotype was detected a few times. The chain employs TRBV5-1 and TRBJ2-7; 7 bases are a match to TRBD2. V lost 3 bases to trimming and J lost 0 bases; unmatched junction nucleotides: 9. The CDR3 runs 16 residues. Germline V CDR1 and CDR2: SGHRS, YFSETQ. In DNA form, the CDR3 reads TGCGCCAGCAGCTGGGGGTACGGGGGGAGCTCCTACGAGCAGTACGTC. The encoded protein is CASSWGYGGSSYEQYV.

The chain joins TRBV14 to TRBJ2-5; a weak D match, TRBD2 (6 bases). This CDR3 is built from 16 residues. Trimming pared 4 bases from V and 5 bases from J, leaving 20 bases between. Per germline, CDR1 SGHDN and CDR2 FVKESK. The CDR3 protein is CASSPKGRIAEETQYF. The CDR3 nucleotides read TGTGCCAGCAGCCCTAAGGGGAGAATAGCGGAGGAGACCCAGTACTTC.

The V gene is TRBV7-2, the J gene TRBJ1-2, with TRBD1 matching 7 bases. Germline V gene sequence: CDR1 SGHTA, CDR2 FQGNSA. The CDR3 contains 14 residues. V lost 0 bases, J lost 3 bases, and 1 base stayed unmatched. CDR3 in amino acids: CASSLADRDYGYTF. CDR3 sequence (DNA): TGTGCCAGCAGCTTAGCCGACAGGGACTATGGCTACACCTTC.

This clonotype was seen repeatedly, ten times or more. V usage is TRBV7-9 and J usage is TRBJ1-1; perhaps TRBD1 as D (6 bases). The CDR3 runs to 15 residues. V was clipped by 4 bases and J by 4 bases, with 16 bases between them. Germline V lookup: CDR1 SEHNR, CDR2 FQNEAQ (reference sequence). The DNA for the CDR3 is TGTGCCAGCAGCTCTAGGGGGTCCCTAGTCACTGAAGCTTTCTTT. This codes for CASSSRGSLVTEAFF.

V usage is TRBV6-9 and J usage is TRBJ2-7, with 7 bases that match TRBD1. Germline V lookup: CDR1 MNHGY, CDR2 SVAAGI. V lost 4 bases to trimming and J lost 0 bases; unmatched junction nucleotides: 3. The CDR3 contains 14 residues. The CDR3 sequence is CASSFRDSSYEQYV. The CDR3 DNA reads as TGTGCCAGCAGTTTCCGGGACAGCTCCTACGAGCAGTACGTC.

This clonotype was recorded a few times. The rearrangement uses TRBV9 and TRBJ1-6; 7 bases are shared with TRBD1. Germline V gene sequence: CDR1 SGDLS, CDR2 YYNGEE. Germline trimming cut 0 bases from V and 6 bases from J; bases unmatched to any gene: 6. This CDR3 region has 16 residues. The CDR3 bases are TGTGCCAGCAGCGTAGGGGGGACAGCTAGTAATTCACCCCTCCACTTT. Its translation: CASSVGGTASNSPLHF.

This clonotype was counted between two and nine times. This chain uses TRBV28 with TRBJ2-5; unclear D gene. Germline values: CDR1 MDHEN, CDR2 SYDVKM. Trimming cost V 2 bases and J 3 bases, with 10 bases left between them. This CDR3 has 14 amino acids. The CDR3 coding sequence is TGTGCCAGCAGTTTAGAGGATAGGGAAGAGACCCAGTACTTC. This codes for CASSLEDREETQYF.